The 8 T cell receptor beta chains presented below share a single source sample, sequenced in a study of T cell responses to AZD1222 COVID-19 vaccine. TCRdb's table, derived via immunoSEQ multiplex PCR, lists solely in-frame clones and lacks some. The sample comprises over 110,000 clones, roughly 90% of which are singletons, and approximately 1.5% rests with the top ten. The input for sequencing was peripheral blood, taken on day 0 of AZD1222 vaccination. These receptors originate from an adult in good health.

This chain joins TRBV4-2 and TRBJ1-2; 7 bases align to TRBD1. The CDR3 contains 14 residues. Per the germline V gene, CDR1 is LGHNA and CDR2 is YNFKEQ. J lost 4 bases, V lost 4 bases, and 6 bases had no gene match. CDR3 loop: CASSPPTGSYGYTF. The CDR3 DNA is TGTGCCAGCAGCCCTCCGACAGGGAGCTATGGCTACACCTTC.

The chain carries TRBV14 and TRBJ1-4; D possibly corresponds to TRBD1 (5 bases). Germline CDR1 and CDR2: SGHDN and FVKESK. The CDR3 spans 16 residues. V was clipped by 4 bases and J by 8 bases, with 20 bases between them. CDR3 protein: CASSPGLRGRGEKLFF. CDR3 in DNA: TGTGCCAGCAGCCCGGGTCTTAGGGGCCGTGGGGAAAAACTGTTTTTT.

This clone was picked up one time. CDR3: CATQLPLGTAANEKLFF. The CDR3 nucleotides read TGTGCCACCCAATTACCCCTGGGGACAGCGGCTAATGAAAAACTGTTTTTT. The V call is TRBV28, the J call TRBJ1-4; 7 bases agree with TRBD1. The CDR3 runs 17 residues. Germline CDR1 is MDHEN and CDR2 is SYDVKM. Trimming took 10 bases from V and 3 from J; bases not matched to a gene: 17.

This CDR3 reads CASSLSPSSGNTIYF. The CDR3 nucleotides are TGTGCCAGCAGCTTATCCCCCAGCTCTGGAAACACCATATATTTT. This rearrangement joins TRBV7-6 to TRBJ1-3; D is unresolved. The CDR3 covers 15 residues. Germline V gene sequence: CDR1 SGHVS, CDR2 FNYEAQ. V was pared by 2 bases and J by 0 bases, with 8 bases between. Full variable domain (remainder filled in from reference TRBV7-6 and TRBJ1-3): GAGVSQSPRYKVTKRGQDVALRCDPISGHVSLYWYRQALGQGPEFLTYFNYEAQQDKSGLPNDRFSAERPEGSISTLTIQRTEQRDSAMYRCASSLSPSSGNTIYFGEGSWLTVV.

V usage is TRBV24-1 and J usage is TRBJ2-2, with D possibly being TRBD2 (6 bases). This CDR3 is 17 amino acids long. Germline CDR1 reads KGHDR; CDR2 reads SFDVKD. Trimming cost V 2 bases and J 1 base, with 13 bases left between them. This chain's CDR3 is CATSDYPGSWNTGELFF. CDR3 DNA sequence: TGTGCCACCAGTGATTACCCCGGGAGTTGGAACACCGGGGAGCTGTTTTTT.

This chain joins TRBV24-1 and TRBJ1-1; D ambiguous. V was trimmed by 3 bases and J by 10 bases, leaving 11 bases between them. Per germline, CDR1 KGHDR and CDR2 SFDVKD. This CDR3 comprises 12 residues. The CDR3 is CATSDGWTGAFF. The CDR3 DNA sequence: TGTGCCACCAGTGATGGGTGGACGGGAGCTTTCTTT.

V is TRBV5-1 and J is TRBJ1-2; 10 positions agree with TRBD1. Trimming removed 4 bases from V and 3 bases from J; junction bases left unmatched: 3. Germline values: CDR1 SGHRS, CDR2 YFSETQ. This CDR3 has 14 residues. The CDR3 sequence is CASSTGQGDYGYTF. The DNA for the CDR3 is TGCGCCAGCAGCACCGGACAGGGGGACTATGGCTACACCTTC. The full variable domain, with the rest looked up from reference TRBV5-1 and TRBJ1-2, is KAGVTQTPRYLIKTRGQQVTLSCSPISGHRSVSWYQQTPGQGLQFLFEYFSETQRNKGNFPGRFSGRQFSNSRSEMNVSTLELGDSALYLCASSTGQGDYGYTFGSGTRLTVV.

The chain is built from TRBV2 and TRBJ1-2; D is unclear. The length of the CDR3 is 11 residues. Looked up from germline, CDR1 is SNHLY and CDR2 is FYNNEI. Trimming pared 7 bases from V and 3 bases from J, leaving 6 bases between. The CDR3: CASKQYYGYTF. In nucleotides, the CDR3 is TGTGCCAGCAAACAGTACTATGGCTACACCTTC.